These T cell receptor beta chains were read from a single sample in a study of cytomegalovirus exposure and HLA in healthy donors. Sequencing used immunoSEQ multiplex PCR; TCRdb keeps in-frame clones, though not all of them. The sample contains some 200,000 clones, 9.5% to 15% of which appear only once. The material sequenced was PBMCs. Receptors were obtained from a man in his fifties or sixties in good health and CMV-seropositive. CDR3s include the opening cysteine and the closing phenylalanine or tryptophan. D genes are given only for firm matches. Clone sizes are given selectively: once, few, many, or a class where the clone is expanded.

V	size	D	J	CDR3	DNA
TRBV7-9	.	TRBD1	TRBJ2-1	CASSPDRTGDSNEQFF	TGTGCCAGCAGCCCCGATAGGACAGGGGACTCCAATGAGCAGTTCTTC
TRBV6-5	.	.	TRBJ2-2	CASSVLLSTGELFF	TGTGCCAGCAGTGTCCTATTGAGTACCGGGGAGCTGTTTTTT
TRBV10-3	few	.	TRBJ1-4	CALSGDTPEKLFF	TGTGCCCTTAGCGGGGATACTCCTGAAAAACTGTTTTTT
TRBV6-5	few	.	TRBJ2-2	CASSVKGELFF	TGTGCCAGCTCAGTTAAAGGGGAGCTGTTTTTT
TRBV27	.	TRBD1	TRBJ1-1	CASSLWTGRRMVHETEAFF	TGTGCCAGCAGTCTATGGACAGGGCGACGAATGGTACATGAGACTGAAGCTTTCTTT
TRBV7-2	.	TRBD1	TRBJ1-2	CASSQTRTGGAAYGYTF	TGTGCCAGCAGCCAGACCCGGACAGGGGGCGCAGCCTATGGCTACACCTTC
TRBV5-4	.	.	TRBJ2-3	CASSPTNTDTQYF	TGTGCCAGCAGCCCGACAAACACAGATACGCAGTATTTT
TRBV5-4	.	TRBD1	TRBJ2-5	CASSHRDSQETQYF	TGTGCCAGCAGCCACCGGGACAGTCAAGAGACCCAGTACTTC
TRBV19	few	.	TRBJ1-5	CASSMGRPWDNQPQHF	TGTGCCAGTAGCATGGGGCGGCCCTGGGACAATCAGCCCCAGCATTTT
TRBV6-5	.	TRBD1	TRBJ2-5	CASRWGTGGRETQYF	TGTGCCAGCAGATGGGGGACAGGGGGCCGGGAGACCCAGTACTTC
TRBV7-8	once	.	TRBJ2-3	CASSPLGGRQGTDTQYF	TGTGCCAGCAGCCCCTTAGGTGGGCGACAGGGCACAGATACGCAGTATTTT
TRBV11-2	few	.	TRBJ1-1	CASSPPGHSEAFF	TGTGCCAGCAGCCCCCCAGGACATAGTGAAGCTTTCTTT
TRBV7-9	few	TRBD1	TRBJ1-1	CASSGQTGHGTEAFF	TGTGCCAGCAGCGGTCAGACAGGGCATGGGACTGAAGCTTTCTTT
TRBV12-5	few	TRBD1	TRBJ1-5	CASGLASTGCRGLQQPQHF	TGTGCTAGTGGTTTGGCCTCAACAGGGTGCAGGGGGCTACAGCAGCCCCAGCATTTT
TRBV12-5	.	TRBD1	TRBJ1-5	CASGQGQGWQPQHF	TGTGCTAGTGGTCAGGGACAGGGCTGGCAGCCCCAGCATTTT
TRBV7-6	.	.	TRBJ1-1	CASSLAALGLNTEAFF	TGTGCCAGCAGCTTGGCGGCCCTAGGTCTGAACACTGAAGCTTTCTTT
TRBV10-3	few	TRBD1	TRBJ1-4	CACQGANNEKLFF	TGTGCCTGCCAGGGGGCAAATAATGAAAAACTGTTTTTT
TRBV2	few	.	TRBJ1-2	CASSTHGANGYTF	TGTGCCAGCAGTACGCACGGTGCAAATGGCTACACCTTC
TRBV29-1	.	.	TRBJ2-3	CSVYSSWDTQYF	TGCAGCGTTTATAGTTCCTGGGATACGCAGTATTTT
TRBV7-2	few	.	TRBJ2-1	CASSLMDWGDEQFF	TGTGCCAGCAGCCTTATGGACTGGGGGGATGAGCAGTTCTTC
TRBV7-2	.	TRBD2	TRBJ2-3	CASSIGLAGGDTQYF	TGTGCCAGCAGCATAGGACTAGCGGGGGGGGATACGCAGTATTTT
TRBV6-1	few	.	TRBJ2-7	CASSEAAWGGEQYF	TGTGCCAGCAGTGAAGCCGCCTGGGGCGGCGAGCAGTACTTC
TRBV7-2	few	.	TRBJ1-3	CASRFNSGNTIYF	TGTGCCAGCAGATTTAACTCTGGAAACACCATATATTTT
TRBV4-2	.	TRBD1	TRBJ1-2	CASSQEPGGASYGYTF	TGTGCCAGCAGCCAAGAACCAGGGGGCGCGAGCTATGGCTACACCTTC
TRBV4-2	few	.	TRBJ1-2	CASSQPRGQENYGYTF	TGTGCCAGCAGCCAACCTCGGGGTCAGGAAAACTATGGCTACACCTTC
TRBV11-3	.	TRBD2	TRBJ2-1	CASSRTSGGVPYNEQFF	TGTGCCAGCAGCCGGACTAGCGGGGGGGTCCCCTACAATGAGCAGTTCTTC
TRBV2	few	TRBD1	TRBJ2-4	CASTRTGGADIQYF	TGTGCCAGCACCAGGACAGGGGGCGCGGACATTCAGTACTTC
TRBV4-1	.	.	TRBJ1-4	CASSQDRADATNEKLFF	TGCGCCAGCAGCCAAGACAGGGCGGATGCAACTAATGAAAAACTGTTTTTT
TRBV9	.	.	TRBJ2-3	CASSPEGRGTDTQYF	TGTGCCAGCAGCCCAGAGGGGCGGGGAACAGATACGCAGTATTTT
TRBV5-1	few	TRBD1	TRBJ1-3	CASSLGQGAIGNTIYF	TGCGCCAGCAGCTTGGGCCAGGGGGCGATCGGAAACACCATATATTTT
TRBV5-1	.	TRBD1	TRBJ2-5	CASSEWDSQETQYF	TGCGCCAGCAGCGAATGGGACAGCCAAGAGACCCAGTACTTC
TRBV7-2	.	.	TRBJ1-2	CASSWAGVRTNYGYTF	TGTGCCAGCAGCTGGGCGGGGGTACGGACCAACTATGGCTACACCTTC
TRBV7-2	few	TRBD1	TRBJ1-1	CASSQPPLLTGGNTEAFF	TGTGCCAGCAGCCAACCCCCGCTCCTGACAGGGGGCAACACTGAAGCTTTCTTT
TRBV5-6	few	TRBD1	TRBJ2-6	CASSLYGTGGSGANVLTF	TGTGCCAGCAGCTTGTACGGGACAGGGGGCTCTGGGGCCAACGTCCTGACTTTC
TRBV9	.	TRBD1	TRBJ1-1	CASSGRERTGGLGTEAFF	TGTGCCAGCAGCGGCCGAGAAAGGACAGGGGGCTTGGGCACTGAAGCTTTCTTT
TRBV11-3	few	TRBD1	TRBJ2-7	CASSFSGTGGLEQYF	TGTGCCAGCAGCTTTTCCGGGACAGGTGGTCTCGAGCAGTACTTC
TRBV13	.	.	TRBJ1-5	CASSEGRQQPQHF	TGTGCCAGCAGCGAGGGGAGGCAACAGCCCCAGCATTTT
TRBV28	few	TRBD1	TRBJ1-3	CASRASGTGNSGNTIYF	TGTGCCAGCAGGGCTTCCGGGACAGGTAACTCTGGAAACACCATATATTTT
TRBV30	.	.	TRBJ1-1	CAWSLGARQTEAFF	TGTGCCTGGAGTCTGGGCGCCCGACAGACTGAAGCTTTCTTT